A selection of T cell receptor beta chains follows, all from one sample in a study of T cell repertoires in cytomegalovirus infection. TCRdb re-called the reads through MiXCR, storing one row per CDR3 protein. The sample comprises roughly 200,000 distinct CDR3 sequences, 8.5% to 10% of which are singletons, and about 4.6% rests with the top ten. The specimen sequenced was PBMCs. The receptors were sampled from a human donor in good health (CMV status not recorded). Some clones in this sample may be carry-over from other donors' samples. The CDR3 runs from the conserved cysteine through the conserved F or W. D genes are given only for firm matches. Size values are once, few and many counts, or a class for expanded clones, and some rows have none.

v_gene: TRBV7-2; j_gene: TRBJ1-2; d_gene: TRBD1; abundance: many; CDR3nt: TGTGCCAGCAGCCGCGCAGCGGACAGGATATATGGCTACACCTTC; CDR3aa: CASSRAADRIYGYTF
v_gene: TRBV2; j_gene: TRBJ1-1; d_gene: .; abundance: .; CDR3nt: TGTGCCAGCAATCTAGGGTTTGAAGCTTTCTTT; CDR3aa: CASNLGFEAFF
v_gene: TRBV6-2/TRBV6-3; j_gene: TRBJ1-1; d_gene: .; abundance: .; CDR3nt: TGTGCCAGCAGTCCCACCCATTACTCAACTTTCTTT; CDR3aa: CASSPTHYSTFF
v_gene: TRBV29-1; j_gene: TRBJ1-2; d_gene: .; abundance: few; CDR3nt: TGCAGCGTTGAAGAATTTCGGGGGTCCGGCTACACCTTC; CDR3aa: CSVEEFRGSGYTF
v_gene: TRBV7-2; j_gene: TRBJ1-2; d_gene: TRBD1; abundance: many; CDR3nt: TGTGCCAGCAGCCCCAGGACAGGAGCCTATGGCTACACCTTC; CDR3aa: CASSPRTGAYGYTF
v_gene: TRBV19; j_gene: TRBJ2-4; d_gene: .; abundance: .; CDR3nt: TGTGCAGCCAGCGGACGGGGAAAAAACATTCAGTACTTC; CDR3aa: CAASGRGKNIQYF
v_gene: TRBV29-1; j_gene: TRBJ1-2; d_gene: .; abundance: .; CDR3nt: TGCAGCGCCCGTGCGCCTGATGGGGTCGACTATGGCTACACCTTC; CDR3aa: CSARAPDGVDYGYTF
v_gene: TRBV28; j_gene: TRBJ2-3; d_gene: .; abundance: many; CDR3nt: TGTGCCAGCAGTTCCCTTCACCTTACTAGCTTAGAATTCACAGATACGCAGTATTTT; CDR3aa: CASSSLHLTSLEFTDTQYF
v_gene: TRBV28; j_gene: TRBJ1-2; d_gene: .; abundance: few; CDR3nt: TGTGCCAGCAGTTTAGCCTTTACGGGCTACACCTTC; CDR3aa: CASSLAFTGYTF
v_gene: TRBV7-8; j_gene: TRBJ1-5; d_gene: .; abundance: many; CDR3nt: TGTGCCAGCAGCTTAGCAGCTGTTAGAGGATATAGCAATCAGCCCCAGCATTTT; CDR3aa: CASSLAAVRGYSNQPQHF
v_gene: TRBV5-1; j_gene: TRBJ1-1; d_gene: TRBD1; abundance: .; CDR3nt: TGCGCCAGCAGTCAGGCCGCCGGGACAGGGGGCAGGAGCACTGAAGCTTTCTTT; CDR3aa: CASSQAAGTGGRSTEAFF
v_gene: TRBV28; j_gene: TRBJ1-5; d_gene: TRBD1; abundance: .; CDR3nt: TGTGCCAGCATCTCAGGACAGGGGTCTTATCAGCCCCAGCATTTT; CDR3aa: CASISGQGSYQPQHF
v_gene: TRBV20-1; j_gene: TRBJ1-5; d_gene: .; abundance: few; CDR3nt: TGCAGTGCCTCACGGAGCCTGAATAGCAATCAGCCCCAGCATTTT; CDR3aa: CSASRSLNSNQPQHF
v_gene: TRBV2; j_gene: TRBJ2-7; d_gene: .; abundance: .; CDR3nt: TGTGCCAGCAGTGAAGACAGGGCGGACTCCTACGAGCAGTACTTC; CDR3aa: CASSEDRADSYEQYF
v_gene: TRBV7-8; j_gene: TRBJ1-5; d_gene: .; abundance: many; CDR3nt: TGTGCCAGCAGCTTGTTCTACCGGGACCTCCAAAATTTT; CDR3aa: CASSLFYRDLQNF
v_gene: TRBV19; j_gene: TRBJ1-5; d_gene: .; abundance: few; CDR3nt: TGTGCCAGTAGTATCAACTGGGACAGCAATCAGCCCCAGCATTTT; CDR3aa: CASSINWDSNQPQHF
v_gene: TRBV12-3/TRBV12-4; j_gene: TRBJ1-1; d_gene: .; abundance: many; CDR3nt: TGTGCCAGTAGGTACCAGGGGTACACTGAAGCTTTCTTT; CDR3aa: CASRYQGYTEAFF
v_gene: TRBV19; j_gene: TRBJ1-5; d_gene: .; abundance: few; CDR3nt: TGTGCCAGTAGTGTGGACTGGATTATGCCCCAGCATTTT; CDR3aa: CASSVDWIMPQHF
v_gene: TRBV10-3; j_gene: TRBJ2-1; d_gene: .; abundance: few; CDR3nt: TGTGCCATCAGTGAGTCGAGCGGAGGGAACAATGAGCAGTTCTTC; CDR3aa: CAISESSGGNNEQFF
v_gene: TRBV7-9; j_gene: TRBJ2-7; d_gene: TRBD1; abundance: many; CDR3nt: TGTGCCAGCAGCTCCAAGGACAGGCCCTACGAGCAGTACTTC; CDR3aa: CASSSKDRPYEQYF
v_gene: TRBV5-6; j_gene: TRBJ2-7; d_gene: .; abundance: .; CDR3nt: TGTGCCAGCAGCCTTGGTGGGACCGTGAACTACGAGCAGTACTTC; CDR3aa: CASSLGGTVNYEQYF
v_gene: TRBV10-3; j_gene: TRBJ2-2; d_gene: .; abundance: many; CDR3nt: TGTGCCATCAGTGCATTAGGGGGGGGCAACACCGGGGAGCTGTTTTTT; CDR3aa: CAISALGGGNTGELFF
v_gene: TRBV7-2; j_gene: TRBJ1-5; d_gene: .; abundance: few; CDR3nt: TGTGCCAGCAGCTTAGCCGGCAATCAGCCCCTGCATTTT; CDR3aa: CASSLAGNQPLHF
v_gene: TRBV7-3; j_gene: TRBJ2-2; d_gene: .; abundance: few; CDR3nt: TGTGCCAGCAGCGGGGTAGGGGGACGCACCGGGGAGCTGTTTTTT; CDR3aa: CASSGVGGRTGELFF
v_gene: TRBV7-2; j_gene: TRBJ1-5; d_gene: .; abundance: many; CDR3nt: TGTGCCAGCACGGCTTATAGCAATCAGCCCCAGCATTTT; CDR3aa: CASTAYSNQPQHF
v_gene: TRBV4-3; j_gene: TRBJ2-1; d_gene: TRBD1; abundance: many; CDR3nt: TGCGCCAGCAGCCAAAGACCGGAGGGACAGGCGGCCTACAATGAGCAGTTCTTC; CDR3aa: CASSQRPEGQAAYNEQFF
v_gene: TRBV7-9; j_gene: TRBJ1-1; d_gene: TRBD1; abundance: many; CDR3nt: TGTGCCAGCAGCTCTGGGACAGGGTGGTTTGAAGCTTTCTTT; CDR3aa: CASSSGTGWFEAFF
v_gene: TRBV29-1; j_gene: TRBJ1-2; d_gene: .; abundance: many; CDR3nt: TGCAGCGTTGGAACAGGCTTGGGCTATGGCTACACCTTC; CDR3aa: CSVGTGLGYGYTF
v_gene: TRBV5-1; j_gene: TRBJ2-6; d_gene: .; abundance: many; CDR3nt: TGCGCCAGCAGAAGTGGTGTCTCTGGGGCCAACGTCCTGACTTTC; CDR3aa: CASRSGVSGANVLTF
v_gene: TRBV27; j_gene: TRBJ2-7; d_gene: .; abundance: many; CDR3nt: TGTGCCAGCAGTTCAAGAGCAGGGAAATCATACGAGCAGTACTTC; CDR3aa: CASSSRAGKSYEQYF
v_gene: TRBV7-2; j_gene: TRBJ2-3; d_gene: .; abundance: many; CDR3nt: TGTGCCAGCCGGGGCAGGGGAGATACGCAGTATTTT; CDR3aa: CASRGRGDTQYF
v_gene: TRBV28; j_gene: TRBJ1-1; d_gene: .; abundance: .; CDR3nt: TGTGCCAGCAGTTTTACGAACGGGGAAGCTTTCTTT; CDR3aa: CASSFTNGEAFF
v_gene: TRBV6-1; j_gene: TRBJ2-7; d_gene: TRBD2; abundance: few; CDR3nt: TGTGCCAGCAACCAGCGGGAGGGCTACGAGCAGTACTTC; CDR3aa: CASNQREGYEQYF
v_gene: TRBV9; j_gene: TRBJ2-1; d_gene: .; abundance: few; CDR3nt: TGTGCCAGCAGCGCCGAAAATGAGCAGTTCTTC; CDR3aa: CASSAENEQFF
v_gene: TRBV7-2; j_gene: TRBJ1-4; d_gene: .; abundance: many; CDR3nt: TGTGCCAGCAGCTCTAGGGGCGTCAATGAAAAACTGTTTTTT; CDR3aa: CASSSRGVNEKLFF
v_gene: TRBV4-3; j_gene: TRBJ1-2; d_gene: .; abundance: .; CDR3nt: TGCGCCAGCAGCCGGAACGATAACTATGGCTACACCTTC; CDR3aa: CASSRNDNYGYTF
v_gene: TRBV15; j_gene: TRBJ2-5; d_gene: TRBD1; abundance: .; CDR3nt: TGTGCCACCAGCACACTACAGGGGGTCCAAGAGACCCAGTACTTC; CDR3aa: CATSTLQGVQETQYF
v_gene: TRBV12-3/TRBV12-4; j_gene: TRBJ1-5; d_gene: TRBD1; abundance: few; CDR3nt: TGTGCCAGCAGTTTTACAGGGGGCCGAGGTCAGCCCCAGCATTTT; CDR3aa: CASSFTGGRGQPQHF
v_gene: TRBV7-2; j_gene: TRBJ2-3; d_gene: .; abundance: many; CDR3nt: TGTGCCAGCAGCTTACGCGGGATTTACACAGATACGCAGTATTTT; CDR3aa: CASSLRGIYTDTQYF
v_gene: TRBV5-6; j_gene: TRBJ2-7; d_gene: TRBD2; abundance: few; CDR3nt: TGTGCCAGCAGCTTTAGGCGGGGGGTGTACGAGCAGTACTTC; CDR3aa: CASSFRRGVYEQYF
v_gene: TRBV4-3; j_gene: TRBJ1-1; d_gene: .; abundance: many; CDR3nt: TGCGCCAGCAGCCAATATGGGAACACTGAAGCTTTCTTT; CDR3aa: CASSQYGNTEAFF
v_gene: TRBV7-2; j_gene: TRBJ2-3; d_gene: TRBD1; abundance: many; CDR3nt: TGTGCCAGCAGCCTGGGGACAGGGCCAGATACGCAGTATTTT; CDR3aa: CASSLGTGPDTQYF
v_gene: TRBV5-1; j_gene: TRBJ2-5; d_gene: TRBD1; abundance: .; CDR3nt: TGCGCCAGCAGCTCGACAGGGGGTATTGAGACCCAGTACTTC; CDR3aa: CASSSTGGIETQYF
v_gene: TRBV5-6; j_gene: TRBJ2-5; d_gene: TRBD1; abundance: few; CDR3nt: TGTGCCAGCAGCCTTTTGGACAGGGCCCAAGAGACCCAGTACTTC; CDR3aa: CASSLLDRAQETQYF
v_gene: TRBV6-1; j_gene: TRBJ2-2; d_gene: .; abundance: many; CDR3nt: TGTGCCAGCTGGCCTCGGACTGGAAGGGACACCGGGGAGCTGTTTTTT; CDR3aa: CASWPRTGRDTGELFF
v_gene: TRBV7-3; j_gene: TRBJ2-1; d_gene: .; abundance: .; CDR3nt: TGTGCCAGCAGTTTCGCGGGGGCCCCCACTGACGAGCAGTTCTTC; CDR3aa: CASSFAGAPTDEQFF
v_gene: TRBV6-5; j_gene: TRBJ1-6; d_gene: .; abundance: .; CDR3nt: TGTGTAGATCGGGGGGACCAGCCGCCTAATTCACCCCTCCACTTT; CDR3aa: CVDRGDQPPNSPLHF
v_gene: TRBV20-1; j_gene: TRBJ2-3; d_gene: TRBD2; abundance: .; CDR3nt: TGCAGTGCTAGGGGGACTAGCGGGATTTTTTTTGGAGATACGCAGTATTTT; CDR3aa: CSARGTSGIFFGDTQYF
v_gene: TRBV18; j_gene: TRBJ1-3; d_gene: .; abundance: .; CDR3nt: TGTGCCAGCTCACCACTGCCCCACGCTGACGGAAACACCATATATTTT; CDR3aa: CASSPLPHADGNTIYF